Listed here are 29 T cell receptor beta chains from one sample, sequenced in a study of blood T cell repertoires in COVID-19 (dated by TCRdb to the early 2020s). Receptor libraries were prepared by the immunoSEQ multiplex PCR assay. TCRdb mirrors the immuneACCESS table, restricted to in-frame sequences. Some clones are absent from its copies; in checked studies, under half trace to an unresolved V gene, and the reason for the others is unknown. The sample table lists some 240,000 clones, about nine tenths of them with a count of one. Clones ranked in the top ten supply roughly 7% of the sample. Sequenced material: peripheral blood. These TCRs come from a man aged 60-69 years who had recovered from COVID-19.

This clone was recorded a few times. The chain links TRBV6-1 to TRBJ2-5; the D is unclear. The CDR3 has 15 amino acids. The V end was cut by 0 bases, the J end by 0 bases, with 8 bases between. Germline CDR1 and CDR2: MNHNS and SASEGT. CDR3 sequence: CASSEAFNYQETQYF. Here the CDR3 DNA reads TGTGCCAGCAGTGAAGCCTTCAACTACCAAGAGACCCAGTACTTC.

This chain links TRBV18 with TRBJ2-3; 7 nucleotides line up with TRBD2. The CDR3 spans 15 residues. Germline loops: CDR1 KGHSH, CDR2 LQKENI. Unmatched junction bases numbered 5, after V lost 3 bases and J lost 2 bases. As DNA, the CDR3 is TGTGCCAGCTCACCCGGGACTATCTACACAGATACGCAGTATTTT. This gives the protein CASSPGTIYTDTQYF.

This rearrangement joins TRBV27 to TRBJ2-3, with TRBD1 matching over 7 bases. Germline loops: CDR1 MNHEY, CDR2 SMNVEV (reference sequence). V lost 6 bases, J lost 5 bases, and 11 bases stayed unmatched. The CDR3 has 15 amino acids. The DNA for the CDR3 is TGTGCCAGCAGGCGACAGGGTTCAGACCTAGATACGCAGTATTTT. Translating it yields CASRRQGSDLDTQYF.

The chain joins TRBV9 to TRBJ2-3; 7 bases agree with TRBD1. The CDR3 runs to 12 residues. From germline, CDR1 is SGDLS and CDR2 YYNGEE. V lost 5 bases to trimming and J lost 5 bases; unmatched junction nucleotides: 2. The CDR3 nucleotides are TGTGCCAGCAGGGACAGGATAGATACGCAGTATTTT. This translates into CASRDRIDTQYF.

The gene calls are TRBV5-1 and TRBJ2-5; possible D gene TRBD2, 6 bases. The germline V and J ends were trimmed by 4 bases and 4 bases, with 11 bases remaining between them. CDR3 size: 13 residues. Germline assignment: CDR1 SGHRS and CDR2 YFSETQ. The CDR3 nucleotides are TGCGCCAGCAGCCTAGCGCAGGGAGAGACCCAGTACTTC. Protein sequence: CASSLAQGETQYF.

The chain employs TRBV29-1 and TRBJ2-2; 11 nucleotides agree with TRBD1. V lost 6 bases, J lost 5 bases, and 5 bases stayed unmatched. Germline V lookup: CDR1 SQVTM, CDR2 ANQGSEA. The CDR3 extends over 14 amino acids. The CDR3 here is CSVGGTGGTGELFF. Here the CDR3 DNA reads TGCAGCGTGGGCGGGACAGGGGGGACCGGGGAGCTGTTTTTT.

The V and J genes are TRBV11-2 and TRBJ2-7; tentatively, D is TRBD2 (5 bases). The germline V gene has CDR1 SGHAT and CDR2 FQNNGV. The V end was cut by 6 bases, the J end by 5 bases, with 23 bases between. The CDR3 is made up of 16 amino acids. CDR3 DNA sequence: TGTGCCAGCAGTCCTCTCCTTACTAGGCCCCCACACGAGCAGTACGTC. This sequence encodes CASSPLLTRPPHEQYV.

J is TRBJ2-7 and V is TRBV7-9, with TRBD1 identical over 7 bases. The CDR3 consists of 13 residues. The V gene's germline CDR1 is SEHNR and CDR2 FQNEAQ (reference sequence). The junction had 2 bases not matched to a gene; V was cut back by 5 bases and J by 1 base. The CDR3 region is CASSRQGSYEQYF. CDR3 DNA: TGTGCCAGCAGCCGACAGGGTTCCTACGAGCAGTACTTC.

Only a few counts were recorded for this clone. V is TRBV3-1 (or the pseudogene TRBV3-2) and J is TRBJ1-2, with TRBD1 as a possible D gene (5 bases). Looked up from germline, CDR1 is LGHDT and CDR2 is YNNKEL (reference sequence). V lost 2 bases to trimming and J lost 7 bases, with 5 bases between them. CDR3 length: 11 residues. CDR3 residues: CASSQRGGYTF. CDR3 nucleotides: TGTGCCAGCAGCCAAAGGGGTGGCTACACCTTC.

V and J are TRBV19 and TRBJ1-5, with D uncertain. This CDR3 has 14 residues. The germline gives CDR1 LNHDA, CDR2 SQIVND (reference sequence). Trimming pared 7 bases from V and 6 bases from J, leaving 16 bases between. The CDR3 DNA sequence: TGTGCCAGTAAGATGGGGAGGGTAAGTCAGCCCCAGCATTTT. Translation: CASKMGRVSQPQHF. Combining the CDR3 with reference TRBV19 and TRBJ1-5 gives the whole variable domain DGGITQSPKYLFRKEGQNVTLSCEQNLNHDAMYWYRQDPGQGLRLIYYSQIVNDFQKGDIAEGYSVSREKKESFPLTVTSAQKNPTAFYLCASKMGRVSQPQHFGDGTRLSIL.

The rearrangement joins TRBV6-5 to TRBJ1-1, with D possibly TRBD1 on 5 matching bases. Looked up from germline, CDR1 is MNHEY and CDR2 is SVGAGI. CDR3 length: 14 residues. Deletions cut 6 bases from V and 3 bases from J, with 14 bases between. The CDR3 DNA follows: TGTGCCAGCAGCCCCAGGGCAAGGTACACTGAAGCTTTCTTT. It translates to CASSPRARYTEAFF.

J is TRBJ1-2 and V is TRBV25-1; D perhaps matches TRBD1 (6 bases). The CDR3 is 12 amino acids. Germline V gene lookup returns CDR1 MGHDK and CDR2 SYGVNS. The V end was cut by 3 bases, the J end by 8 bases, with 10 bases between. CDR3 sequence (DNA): TGTGCCAGCAGTGAGCAGGGGTGGGGCTACACCTTC. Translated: CASSEQGWGYTF.

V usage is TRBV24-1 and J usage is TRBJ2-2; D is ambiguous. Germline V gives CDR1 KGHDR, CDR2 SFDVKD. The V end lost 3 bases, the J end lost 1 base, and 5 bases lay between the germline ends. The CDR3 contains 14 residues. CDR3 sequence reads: CATSDHRNTGELFF. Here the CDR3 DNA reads TGTGCCACCAGTGATCACAGGAACACCGGGGAGCTGTTTTTT.

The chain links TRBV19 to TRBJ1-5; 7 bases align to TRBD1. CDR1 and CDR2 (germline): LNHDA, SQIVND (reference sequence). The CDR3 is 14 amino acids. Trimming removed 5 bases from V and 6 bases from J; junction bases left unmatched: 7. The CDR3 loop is CASSFRQGSQPQHF. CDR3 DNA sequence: TGTGCCAGTAGTTTCCGACAGGGCAGTCAGCCCCAGCATTTT.

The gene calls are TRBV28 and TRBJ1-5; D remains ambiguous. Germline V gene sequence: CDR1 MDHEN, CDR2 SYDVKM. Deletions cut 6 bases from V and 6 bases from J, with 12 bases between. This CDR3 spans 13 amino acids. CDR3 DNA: TGTGCCAGCAGCCCTGAGGTTTCTCAGCCCCAGCATTTT. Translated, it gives CASSPEVSQPQHF.

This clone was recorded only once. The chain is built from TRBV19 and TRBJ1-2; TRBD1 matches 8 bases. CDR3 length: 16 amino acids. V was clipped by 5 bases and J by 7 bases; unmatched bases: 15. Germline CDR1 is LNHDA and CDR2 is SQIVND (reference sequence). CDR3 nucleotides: TGTGCCAGTAGTCTCGGGACAGGATTACTAAGTGGTGGCTACACCTTC. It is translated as CASSLGTGLLSGGYTF.

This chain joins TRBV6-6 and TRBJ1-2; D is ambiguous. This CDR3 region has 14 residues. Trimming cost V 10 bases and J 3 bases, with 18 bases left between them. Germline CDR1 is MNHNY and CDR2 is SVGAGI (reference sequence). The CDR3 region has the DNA TGTGCCACAAAACCCGGTGGCAGCGACTATGGCTACACCTTC. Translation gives CATKPGGSDYGYTF.

Written as DNA, the CDR3 is TGTGCCAGCAGTGAACTACAGACAAATGAAAAACTGTTTTTT. Translating gives CASSELQTNEKLFF. This chain connects TRBV6-1 to TRBJ1-4; D is undetermined. There are 14 residues in the CDR3. The V end was cut by 2 bases, the J end by 5 bases, with 9 bases between. CDR1 is MNHNS, CDR2 SASEGT, per germline.

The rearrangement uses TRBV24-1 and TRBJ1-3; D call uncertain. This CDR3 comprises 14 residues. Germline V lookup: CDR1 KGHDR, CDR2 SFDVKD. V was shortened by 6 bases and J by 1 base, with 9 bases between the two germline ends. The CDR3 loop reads CATSHSGSGNTIYF. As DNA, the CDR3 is TGTGCCACCAGTCATTCGGGGTCTGGAAACACCATATATTTT.

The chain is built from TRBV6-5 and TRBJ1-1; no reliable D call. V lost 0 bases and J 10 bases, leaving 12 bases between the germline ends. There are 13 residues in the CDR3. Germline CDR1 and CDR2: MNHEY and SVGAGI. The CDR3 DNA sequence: TGTGCCAGCAGTTACTCGGTCACGGGTACAGCTTTCTTT. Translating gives CASSYSVTGTAFF.

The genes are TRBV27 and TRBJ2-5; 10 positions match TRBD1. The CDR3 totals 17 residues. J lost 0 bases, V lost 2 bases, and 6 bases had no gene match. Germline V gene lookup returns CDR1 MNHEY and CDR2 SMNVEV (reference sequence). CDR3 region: CASSLRPGTGDQETQYF. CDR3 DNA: TGTGCCAGCAGTTTAAGGCCCGGGACAGGGGACCAAGAGACCCAGTACTTC.

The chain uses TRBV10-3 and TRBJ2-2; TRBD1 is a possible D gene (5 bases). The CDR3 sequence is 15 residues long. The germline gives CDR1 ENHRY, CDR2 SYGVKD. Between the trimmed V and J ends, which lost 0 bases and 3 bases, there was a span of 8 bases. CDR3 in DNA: TGTGCCATCAGTGAGTCTACAGGTTACACCGGGGAGCTGTTTTTT. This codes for CAISESTGYTGELFF.

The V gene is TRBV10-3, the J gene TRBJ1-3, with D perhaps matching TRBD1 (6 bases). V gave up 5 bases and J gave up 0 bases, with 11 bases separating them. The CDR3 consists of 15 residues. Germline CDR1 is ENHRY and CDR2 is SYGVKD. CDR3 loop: CAISRDTNSGNTIYF. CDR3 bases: TGTGCCATCAGTCGGGACACCAACTCTGGAAACACCATATATTTT.

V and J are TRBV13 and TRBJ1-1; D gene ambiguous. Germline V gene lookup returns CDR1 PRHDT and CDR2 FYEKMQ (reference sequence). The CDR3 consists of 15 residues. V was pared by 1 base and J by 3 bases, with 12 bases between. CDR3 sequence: CASSLDLRQDTEAFF. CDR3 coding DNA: TGTGCCAGCAGCTTAGACCTAAGGCAGGACACTGAAGCTTTCTTT.

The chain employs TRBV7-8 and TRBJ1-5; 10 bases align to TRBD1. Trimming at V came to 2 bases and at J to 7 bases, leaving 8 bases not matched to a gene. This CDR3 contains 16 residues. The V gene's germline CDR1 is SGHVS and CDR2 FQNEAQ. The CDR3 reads CASSLTRTGGGQPQHF. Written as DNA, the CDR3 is TGTGCCAGCAGCTTAACCAGGACAGGGGGAGGACAGCCCCAGCATTTT. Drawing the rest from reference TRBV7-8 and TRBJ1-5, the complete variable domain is GAGVSQSPRYKVAKRGQDVALRCDPISGHVSLFWYQQALGQGPEFLTYFQNEAQLDKSGLPSDRFFAERPEGSVSTLKIQRTQQEDSAVYLCASSLTRTGGGQPQHFGDGTRLSIL.

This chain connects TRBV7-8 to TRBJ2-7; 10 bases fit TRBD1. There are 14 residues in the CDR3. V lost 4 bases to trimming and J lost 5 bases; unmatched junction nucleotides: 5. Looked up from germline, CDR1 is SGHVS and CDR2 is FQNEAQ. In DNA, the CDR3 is TGTGCCAGCAGCTCTAGACAGGGGGCCGACGAGCAGTACTTC. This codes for CASSSRQGADEQYF.

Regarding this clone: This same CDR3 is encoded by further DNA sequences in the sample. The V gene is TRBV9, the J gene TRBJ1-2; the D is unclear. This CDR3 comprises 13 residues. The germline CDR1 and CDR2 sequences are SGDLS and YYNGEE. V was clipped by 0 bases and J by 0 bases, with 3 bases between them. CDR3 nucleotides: TGTGCCAGCAGCGTAGATACTAACTATGGCTACACCTTC. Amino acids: CASSVDTNYGYTF. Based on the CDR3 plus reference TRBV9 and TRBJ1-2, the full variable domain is DSGVTQTPKHLITATGQRVTLRCSPRSGDLSVYWYQQSLDQGLQFLIQYYNGEERAKGNILERFSAQQFPDLHSELNLSSLELGDSALYFCASSVDTNYGYTFGSGTRLTVV.

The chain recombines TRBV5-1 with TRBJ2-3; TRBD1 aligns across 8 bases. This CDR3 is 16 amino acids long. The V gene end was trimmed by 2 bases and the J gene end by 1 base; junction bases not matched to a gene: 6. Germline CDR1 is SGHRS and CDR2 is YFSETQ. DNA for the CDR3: TGCGCCAGCAGCTTAAGCAGGGGGCAGGGCACAGATACGCAGTATTTT. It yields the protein CASSLSRGQGTDTQYF.

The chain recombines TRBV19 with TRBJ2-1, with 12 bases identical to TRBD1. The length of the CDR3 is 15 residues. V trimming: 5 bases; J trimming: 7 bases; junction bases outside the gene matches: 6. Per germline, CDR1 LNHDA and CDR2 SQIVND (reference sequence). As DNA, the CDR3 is TGTGCCAGTAGTCGCCGGGACAGGGGGCTAAATGAGCAGTTCTTC. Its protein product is CASSRRDRGLNEQFF.